The next 12 T cell receptor beta chains were all read from a single sample in a study of regulatory T cells in long-lasting Graves disease. Time point of the sample: persistent/refractory GD, antithyroid drugs over 5 years with positive TRAb. From RNA extracted from PBMCs, the TCR library was made. Arm-PCR with iRepertoire HTBI primers amplified the CDR3 regions for these TCR beta libraries. TCRdb passed the multiplex PCR reads through MiXCR, listing each CDR3 protein once. The sample lists around 460,000 distinct CDR3 sequences, roughly 23% occurring once. The specimen comprised peripheral blood mononuclear cells (PBMCs), sampled when the disease was refractory, from a patient treated with antithyroid drugs. The receptors stem from a female donor with Graves disease.

With respect to this clonotype: Germline is not matched at one junction end, which may reflect a read error. The rearrangement links TRBV7-7 to TRBJ2-7, with a weak D call TRBD1 (5 bases). Per the germline V gene, CDR1 is SSHAT and CDR2 is FNYEAQ (reference sequence). This CDR3 region has 15 residues. In DNA form, the CDR3 reads TGTGCTAGCAGCTTAGAGTACGGGCAGGGCCACGAGCAGTACTTC. It yields the protein CASSLEYGQGHEQYF.

The rearrangement joins TRBV5-4 to TRBJ1-6; 7 positions agree with TRBD1. The V and J ends lost 2 bases and 10 bases, in that order; junction bases with no gene match: 12. In germline, CDR1 is SGHNT, CDR2 YYREEE (reference sequence). The CDR3 is made up of 16 amino acids. The DNA of the CDR3 is TGTGCCAGCAGCTTAGGGACAGCTACTTTTCGGTCACCCCTCCACTTT. Translated, it gives CASSLGTATFRSPLHF. The full variable domain, its missing parts supplied by reference TRBV5-4 and TRBJ1-6, is ETGVTQSPTHLIKTRGQQVTLRCSSQSGHNTVSWYQQALGQGPQFIFQYYREEENGRGNFPPRFSGLQFPNYSSELNVNALELDDSALYLCASSLGTATFRSPLHFGNGTRLTVT.

CDR3 coding DNA: TGTGCCAGCAGCTTAGCCGGTCTACCAACCGGGGAGCTGTTTTTT. Encoded protein: CASSLAGLPTGELFF. The chain recombines TRBV7-2 with TRBJ2-2; unclear D gene. The CDR3 contains 15 residues. V lost 0 bases and J lost 5, with 10 bases in between. Germline V gene lookup returns CDR1 SGHTA and CDR2 FQGNSA.

This chain links TRBV12-3 or TRBV12-4 with TRBJ2-7; perhaps TRBD2 as D (7 bases). CDR3 length: 13 amino acids. V was pared by 5 bases and J by 7 bases, with 15 bases between. The CDR3 region has the DNA TGTGCCAGCAGTGGGGGGGCCCGGGCGGAGCAGTACTTC. It yields the protein CASSGGARAEQYF.

This clonotype was observed many times. The chain is built from TRBV5-1 and TRBJ1-6; D is possibly TRBD1 (5 bases). The CDR3 length is 13 residues. The germline V gene encodes CDR1 SGHRS and CDR2 YFSETQ. Trimming removed 4 bases at V and 15 bases at J, with 17 bases between. CDR3 region: CASSPGPGQNLHF. The CDR3 DNA reads as TGCGCCAGCAGCCCGGGACCAGGTCAGAACCTCCACTTT.

This clonotype has a handful of counts. The chain carries TRBV5-1 and TRBJ1-1; D not certain. Germline-derived CDR1 and CDR2 are SGHRS and YFSETQ. V gave up 1 base and J gave up 4 bases, with 14 bases separating them. CDR3 length equals 15 residues. The CDR3 nucleotides are TGCGCCAGCAGCTTGAACGCAGGAGAGGCCACTGAAGCTTTCTTT. Translated: CASSLNAGEATEAFF.

This clonotype has just a few counts. The rearrangement links TRBV7-2 to TRBJ2-6; 7 bases are a match to TRBD1. V lost 5 bases and J lost 19; bases outside the gene matches: 17. CDR3 length: 14 amino acids. Looked up from germline, CDR1 is SGHTA and CDR2 is FQGNSA. CDR3 in DNA: TGTGCCAGCAGCCAACCAACCGCCCCCAAGGGGGCAACTTTC. Its translation: CASSQPTAPKGATF.

The sample holds many counts of this clonotype. The chain joins TRBV5-1 to TRBJ1-1; 8 bases agree with TRBD1. Germline-derived CDR1 and CDR2 are SGHRS and YFSETQ. The CDR3 has 14 amino acids. The V and J ends lost 1 base and 4 bases, in that order; junction bases with no gene match: 3. CDR3 region: CASSLLDRATEAFF. The CDR3 coding sequence is TGCGCCAGCAGCTTGTTGGACAGGGCCACTGAAGCTTTCTTT.

Regarding this clonotype: This may stem from a read error, because a much larger clone lies one nucleotide away. The V and J genes are TRBV12-3 or TRBV12-4 and TRBJ1-5, with 11 bases that match TRBD1. CDR3 length equals 15 residues. The CDR3 nucleotides read TGTACCAGCAGCCAGGACAGGGGGCCTAGTCAGCCCCAGCATTTT. Translation gives CTSSQDRGPSQPQHF.

In this sample, this clonotype turned up a few times. The chain carries TRBV5-6 and TRBJ2-5, with D maybe TRBD2 (6 bases). The length of the CDR3 is 13 residues. CDR1 is SGHDT and CDR2 is YYEEEE in the germline V gene. V lost 4 bases and J 5 bases, leaving 12 bases between the germline ends. The CDR3 DNA sequence: TGTGCCAGCAGCGAACTAGCTGAGGAGACCCAGTACTTC. This gives the protein CASSELAEETQYF. The variable domain in full, with the rest retrieved from reference TRBV5-6 and TRBJ2-5, is DAGVTQSPTHLIKTRGQQVTLRCSPKSGHDTVSWYQQALGQGPQFIFQYYEEEERQRGNFPDRFSGHQFPNYSSELNVNALLLGDSALYLCASSELAEETQYFGPGTRLLVL.

This clonotype occurred a few times. The CDR3 loop reads CASSNRDFPPLHF. The CDR3 coding sequence is TGTGCCAGCAGTAACCGGGACTTCCCACCCCTCCACTTT. The chain has TRBV28 and TRBJ1-6; D perhaps matches TRBD1 (5 bases). With 5 bases removed from V and 11 bases from J, the gap between germline ends came to 13 bases. CDR1 is MDHEN and CDR2 is SYDVKM in the germline V gene. The CDR3 consists of 13 residues.

In this sample, this clonotype turned up many times. The V and J genes are TRBV2 and TRBJ2-5, with 10 bases fitting TRBD2. The length of the CDR3 is 14 residues. Germline loops: CDR1 SNHLY, CDR2 FYNNEI. The junction had 6 bases not matched to a gene; V was cut back by 6 bases and J by 5 bases. CDR3 protein: CASRAGTSVETQYF. DNA of the CDR3: TGTGCCAGCAGGGCCGGGACTAGCGTTGAGACCCAGTACTTC.